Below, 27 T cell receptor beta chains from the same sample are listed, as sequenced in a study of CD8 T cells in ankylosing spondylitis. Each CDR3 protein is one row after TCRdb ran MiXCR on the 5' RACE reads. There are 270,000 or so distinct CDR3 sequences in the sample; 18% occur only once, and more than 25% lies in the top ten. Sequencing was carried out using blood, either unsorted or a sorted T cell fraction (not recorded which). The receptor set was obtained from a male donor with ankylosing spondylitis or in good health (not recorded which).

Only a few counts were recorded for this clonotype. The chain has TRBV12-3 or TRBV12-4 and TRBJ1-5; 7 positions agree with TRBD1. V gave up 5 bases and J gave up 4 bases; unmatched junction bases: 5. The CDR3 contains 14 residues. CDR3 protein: CASSETGPNQPQHF. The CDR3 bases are TGTGCCAGCAGTGAGACAGGGCCAAATCAGCCCCAGCATTTT.

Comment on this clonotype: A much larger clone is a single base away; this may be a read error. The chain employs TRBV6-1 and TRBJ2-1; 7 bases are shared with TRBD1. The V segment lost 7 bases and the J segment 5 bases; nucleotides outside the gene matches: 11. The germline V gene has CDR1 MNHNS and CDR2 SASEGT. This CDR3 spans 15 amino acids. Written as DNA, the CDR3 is TGTGCCAGCATGGCTTCCGGGACAGTTAACAATGAGCAGTTCTTC. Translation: CASMASGTVNNEQFF.

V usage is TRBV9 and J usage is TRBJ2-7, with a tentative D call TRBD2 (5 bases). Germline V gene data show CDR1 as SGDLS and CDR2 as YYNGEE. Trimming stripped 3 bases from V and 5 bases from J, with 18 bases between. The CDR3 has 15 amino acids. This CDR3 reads CASSAGNVVFDEQYF. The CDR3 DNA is TGTGCCAGCAGCGCCGGGAATGTGGTCTTCGACGAGCAGTACTTC.

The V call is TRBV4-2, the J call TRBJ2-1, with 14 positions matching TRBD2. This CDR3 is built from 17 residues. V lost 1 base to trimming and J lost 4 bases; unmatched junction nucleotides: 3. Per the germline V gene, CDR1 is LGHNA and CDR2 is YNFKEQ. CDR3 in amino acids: CASSQGGLAGVYNEQFF. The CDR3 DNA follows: TGTGCCAGCAGCCAAGGGGGACTAGCGGGAGTATACAATGAGCAGTTCTTC.

The CDR3 DNA reads TGCGCCAGCAGGGGGGAAGACTATGGCTACACCTTC. This gives the protein CASRGEDYGYTF. The chain links TRBV5-1 to TRBJ1-2, with D maybe TRBD1 (5 bases). V was clipped by 5 bases and J by 3 bases, with 8 bases between them. Per the germline V gene, CDR1 is SGHRS and CDR2 is YFSETQ. CDR3 length equals 12 residues. The full variable domain, completed using reference TRBV5-1 and TRBJ1-2, is KAGVTQTPRYLIKTRGQQVTLSCSPISGHRSVSWYQQTPGQGLQFLFEYFSETQRNKGNFPGRFSGRQFSNSRSEMNVSTLELGDSALYLCASRGEDYGYTFGSGTRLTVV.

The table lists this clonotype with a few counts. The CDR3 DNA sequence: TGCGCCAGCAGCTTGGACTGGCGGGATAGGGATGAGCAGTTCTTC. Translating it yields CASSLDWRDRDEQFF. The genes are TRBV5-1 and TRBJ2-1; maybe TRBD2 (6 bases). The CDR3 is made up of 15 amino acids. Trimming cost V 0 bases and J 8 bases, with 15 bases left between them. Per the germline V gene, CDR1 is SGHRS and CDR2 is YFSETQ.

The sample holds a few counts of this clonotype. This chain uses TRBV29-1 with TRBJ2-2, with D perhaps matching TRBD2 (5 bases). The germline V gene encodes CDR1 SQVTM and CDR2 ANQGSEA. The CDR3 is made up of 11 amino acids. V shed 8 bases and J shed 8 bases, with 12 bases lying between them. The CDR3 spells CSWLIAGELFF. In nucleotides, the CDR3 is TGCAGCTGGCTCATAGCGGGGGAGCTGTTTTTT.

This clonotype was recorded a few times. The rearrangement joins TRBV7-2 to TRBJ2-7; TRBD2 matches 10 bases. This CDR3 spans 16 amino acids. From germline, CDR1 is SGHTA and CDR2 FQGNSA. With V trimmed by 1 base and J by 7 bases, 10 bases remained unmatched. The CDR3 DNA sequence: TGTGCCAGCAGCTTAGTAGGCGTAGCGGGAGGAGGGGAGCAGTACTTC. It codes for CASSLVGVAGGGEQYF.

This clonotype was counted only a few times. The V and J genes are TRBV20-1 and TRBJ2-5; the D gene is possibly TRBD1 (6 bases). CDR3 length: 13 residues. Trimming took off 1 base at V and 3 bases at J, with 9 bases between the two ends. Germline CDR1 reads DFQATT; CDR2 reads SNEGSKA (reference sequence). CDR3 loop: CSARAAGEETQYF. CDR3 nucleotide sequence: TGCAGTGCTAGAGCGGCAGGGGAAGAGACCCAGTACTTC.

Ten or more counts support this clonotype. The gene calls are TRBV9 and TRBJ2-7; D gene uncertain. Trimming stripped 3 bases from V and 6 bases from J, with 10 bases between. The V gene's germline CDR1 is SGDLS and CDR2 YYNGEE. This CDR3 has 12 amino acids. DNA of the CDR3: TGTGCCAGCAGCGGAGAGTCGGTCGAGCAGTACTTC. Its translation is CASSGESVEQYF.

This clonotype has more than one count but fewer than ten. The CDR3 DNA reads TGTGCCAGCAGCTTAATAGCAAACCAAGAGACCCAGTACTTC. It specifies CASSLIANQETQYF. V and J are TRBV7-2 and TRBJ2-5, with D hard to call. The germline V and J ends were trimmed by 2 bases and 0 bases, with 7 bases remaining between them. CDR3 length equals 14 residues. Germline loops: CDR1 SGHTA, CDR2 FQGNSA.

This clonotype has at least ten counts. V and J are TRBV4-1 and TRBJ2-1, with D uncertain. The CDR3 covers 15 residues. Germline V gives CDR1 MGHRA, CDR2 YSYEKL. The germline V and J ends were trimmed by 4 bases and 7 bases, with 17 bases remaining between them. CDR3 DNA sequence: TGCGCCAGCAGCCTAGAAGAGCTAGTCGCGAATGAGCAGTTCTTC. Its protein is CASSLEELVANEQFF.

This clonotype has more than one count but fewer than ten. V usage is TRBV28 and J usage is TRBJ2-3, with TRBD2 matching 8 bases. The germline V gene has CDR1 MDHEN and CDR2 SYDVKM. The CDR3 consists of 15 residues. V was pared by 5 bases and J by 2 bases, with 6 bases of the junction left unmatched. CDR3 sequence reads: CASSRIAGYTDTQYF. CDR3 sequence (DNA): TGTGCCAGCAGTCGGATAGCGGGATACACAGATACGCAGTATTTT. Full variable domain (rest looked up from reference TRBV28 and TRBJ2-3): DVKVTQSSRYLVKRTGEKVFLECVQDMDHENMFWYRQDPGLGLRLIYFSYDVKMKEKGDIPEGYSVSREKKERFSLILESASTNQTSMYLCASSRIAGYTDTQYFGPGTRLTVL.

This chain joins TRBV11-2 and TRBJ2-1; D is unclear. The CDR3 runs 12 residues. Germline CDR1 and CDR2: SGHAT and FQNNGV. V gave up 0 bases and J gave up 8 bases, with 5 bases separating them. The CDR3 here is CASSLDVDEQFF. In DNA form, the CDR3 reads TGTGCCAGCAGCTTAGACGTCGATGAGCAGTTCTTC.

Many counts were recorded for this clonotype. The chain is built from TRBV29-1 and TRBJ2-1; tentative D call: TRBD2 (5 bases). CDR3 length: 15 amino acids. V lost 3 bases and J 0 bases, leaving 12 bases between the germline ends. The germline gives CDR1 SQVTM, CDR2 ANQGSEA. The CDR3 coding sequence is TGCAGCGTTGATGGGCTAGCCGCCTCCTACAATGAGCAGTTCTTC. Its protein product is CSVDGLAASYNEQFF.

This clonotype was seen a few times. The CDR3, as DNA: TGTGCCATCAGGGATGGACAGCAAGAGACCCAGTACTTC. It specifies CAIRDGQQETQYF. The chain combines TRBV10-3 with TRBJ2-5; possibly TRBD1 for D (6 bases). CDR1 and CDR2 (germline): ENHRY, SYGVKD. The germline V and J ends were trimmed by 6 bases and 2 bases, with 10 bases remaining between them. This CDR3 is built from 13 residues.

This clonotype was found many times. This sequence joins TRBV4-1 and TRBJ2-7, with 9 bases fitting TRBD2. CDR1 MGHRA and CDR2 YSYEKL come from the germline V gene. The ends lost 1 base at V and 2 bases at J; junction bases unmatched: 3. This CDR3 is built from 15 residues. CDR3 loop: CASSQVAGVPYEQYF. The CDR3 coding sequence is TGCGCCAGCAGCCAAGTAGCGGGAGTCCCCTACGAGCAGTACTTC.

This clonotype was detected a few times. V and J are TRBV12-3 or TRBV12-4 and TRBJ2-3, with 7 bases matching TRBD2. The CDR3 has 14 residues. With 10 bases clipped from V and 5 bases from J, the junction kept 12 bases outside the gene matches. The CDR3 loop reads CAITGGGRIDTQYF. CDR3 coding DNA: TGTGCCATAACCGGCGGCGGGAGAATAGATACGCAGTATTTT.

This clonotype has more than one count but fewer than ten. CDR3 residues: CASSERQGGGQETQYF. In nucleotides, the CDR3 is TGTGCCAGCAGCGAACGACAGGGTGGGGGACAAGAGACCCAGTACTTC. The chain has TRBV7-9 and TRBJ2-5; 7 bases fit TRBD1. The germline V gene encodes CDR1 SEHNR and CDR2 FQNEAQ (reference sequence). V dropped 5 bases and J dropped 2; count of bases not matched to a gene: 11. The CDR3 totals 16 residues.

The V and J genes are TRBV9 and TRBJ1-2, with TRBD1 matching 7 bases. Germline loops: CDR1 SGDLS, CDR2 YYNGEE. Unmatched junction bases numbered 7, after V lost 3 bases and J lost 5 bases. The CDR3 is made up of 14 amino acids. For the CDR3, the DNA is TGTGCCAGCAGCGCGGGGACAGCCGCATATGGCTACACCTTC. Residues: CASSAGTAAYGYTF.

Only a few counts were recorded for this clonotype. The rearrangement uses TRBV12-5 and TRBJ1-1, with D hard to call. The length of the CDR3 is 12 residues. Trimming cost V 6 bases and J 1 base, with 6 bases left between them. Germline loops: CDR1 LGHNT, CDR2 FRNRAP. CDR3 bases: TGTGCTAGTGGCTTAGGGAACACTGAAGCTTTCTTT. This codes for CASGLGNTEAFF.

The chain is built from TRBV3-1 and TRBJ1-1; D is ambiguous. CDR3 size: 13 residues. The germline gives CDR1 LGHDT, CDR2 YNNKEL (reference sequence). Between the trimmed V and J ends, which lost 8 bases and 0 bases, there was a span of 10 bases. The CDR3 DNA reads TGTGCCAGCTCACCGACCATGAACACTGAAGCTTTCTTT. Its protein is CASSPTMNTEAFF.

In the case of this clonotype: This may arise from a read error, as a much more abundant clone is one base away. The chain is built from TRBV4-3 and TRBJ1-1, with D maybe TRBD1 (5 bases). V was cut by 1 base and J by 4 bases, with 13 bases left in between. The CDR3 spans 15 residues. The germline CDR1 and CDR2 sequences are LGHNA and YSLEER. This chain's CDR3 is CASSQAPGGSTEAFF. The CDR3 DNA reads TGCGCCAGCAGCCAAGCCCCGGGGGGATCCACTGAAGCTTTCTTT.

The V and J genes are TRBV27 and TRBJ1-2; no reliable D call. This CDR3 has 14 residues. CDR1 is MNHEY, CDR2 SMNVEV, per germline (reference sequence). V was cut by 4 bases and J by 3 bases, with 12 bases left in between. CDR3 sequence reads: CASSSSVYDYGYTF. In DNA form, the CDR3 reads TGTGCCAGCAGTTCCAGCGTTTACGACTATGGCTACACCTTC.

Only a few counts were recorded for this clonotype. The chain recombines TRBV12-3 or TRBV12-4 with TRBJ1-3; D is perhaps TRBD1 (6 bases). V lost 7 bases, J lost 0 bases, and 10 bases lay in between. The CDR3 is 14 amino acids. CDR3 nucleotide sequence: TGTGCCAGCAATACAGGGTACTCTGGAAACACCATATATTTT. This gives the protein CASNTGYSGNTIYF.

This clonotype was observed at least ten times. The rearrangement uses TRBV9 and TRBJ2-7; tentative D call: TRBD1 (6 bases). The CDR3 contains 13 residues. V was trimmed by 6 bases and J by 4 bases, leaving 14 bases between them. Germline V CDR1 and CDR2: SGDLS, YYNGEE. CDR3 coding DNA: TGTGCCAGCAACAGGACAGACAGTTACGAGCAGTACTTC. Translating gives CASNRTDSYEQYF.

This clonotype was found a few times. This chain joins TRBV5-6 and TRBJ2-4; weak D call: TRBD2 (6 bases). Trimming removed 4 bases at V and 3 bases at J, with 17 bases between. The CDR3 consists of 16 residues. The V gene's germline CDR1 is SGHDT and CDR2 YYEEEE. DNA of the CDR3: TGTGCCAGCAGCCCTTATGGGGGGTCGGGCAAAAACATTCAGTACTTC. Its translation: CASSPYGGSGKNIQYF.